This is a list of T cell receptor beta chains from one sample in a study of cytomegalovirus exposure and HLA in healthy donors. Generated by immunoSEQ multiplex PCR, the TCRdb table keeps only in-frame clones and is missing some. The profile shows 200,000 to 300,000 clones, 80% to 90% of them singletons. Sequences were obtained from PBMCs. Receptor source: a woman in her thirties or forties in good health and CMV-seropositive. Each CDR3 is given with its conserved first and last residue. D genes are given only for firm matches. For some rows the clone size is stated as once, few or many, or as a class when expanded; others skip it.

abundance	len	v_gene	d_gene	j_gene	CDR3aa	CDR3nt
-	14	TRBV19	TRBD1	TRBJ1-5	CASWTGDVNQPQHF	TGTGCCAGCTGGACAGGGGACGTCAATCAGCCCCAGCATTTT
-	15	TRBV5-1	-	TRBJ1-4	CASSLAWTANEKLFF	TGCGCCAGCAGCTTGGCTTGGACAGCAAATGAAAAACTGTTTTTT
-	15	TRBV27	TRBD1	TRBJ1-6	CASSSGTANNSPLHF	TGTGCCAGCAGTTCAGGGACAGCTAATAATTCACCCCTCCACTTT
once	17	TRBV7-9	TRBD2	TRBJ2-2	CAIHRIPGTKNTGELFF	TGTGCCATCCATAGAATCCCCGGGACTAAAAACACCGGGGAGCTGTTTTTT
-	14	TRBV7-2	-	TRBJ2-5	CASSQTLAGETQYF	TGTGCCAGCAGCCAGACCCTAGCTGGAGAGACCCAGTACTTC
-	12	TRBV5-1	TRBD1	TRBJ1-1	CASSSGTANTFF	TGCGCCAGCAGCTCCGGGACAGCCAACACTTTCTTT
-	15	TRBV19	-	TRBJ1-3	CASSIAGDSGNTIYF	TGTGCCAGTAGTATTGCCGGGGATTCTGGAAACACCATATATTTT
-	15	TRBV6-6	TRBD1	TRBJ2-1	CASRITGDAYNEQFF	TGTGCCAGCAGAATTACAGGGGATGCCTACAATGAGCAGTTCTTC
-	15	TRBV7-8	TRBD2	TRBJ2-7	CASSLRASGNYEQYF	TGTGCCAGCAGCTTAAGGGCTAGCGGCAACTACGAGCAGTACTTC
-	15	TRBV7-9	TRBD1	TRBJ1-1	CASSLAGTGQTEAFF	TGTGCCAGCAGCTTAGCGGGGACAGGGCAAACTGAAGCTTTCTTT
-	14	TRBV4-2	TRBD1	TRBJ2-4	CASSREQGEDIQYF	TGTGCCAGCAGCCGGGAACAGGGGGAAGACATTCAGTACTTC
once	13	TRBV28	-	TRBJ1-1	CASSQSPRSEAFF	TGTGCCAGCAGCCAAAGCCCTAGGTCTGAAGCTTTCTTT
-	18	TRBV7-9	TRBD2	TRBJ2-1	CSSSSWGLAGGPSHEQFF	TGTTCCAGCAGTTCCTGGGGACTAGCGGGAGGGCCGTCCCATGAGCAGTTCTTC
-	15	TRBV6-5	TRBD1	TRBJ2-3	CASSYSGTATDTQYF	TGTGCCAGCAGTTACTCGGGGACAGCCACAGATACGCAGTATTTT
-	14	TRBV27	TRBD2	TRBJ2-1	CASSFKGLADEQFF	TGTGCCAGCAGTTTTAAGGGGCTAGCGGATGAGCAGTTCTTC
-	14	TRBV2	TRBD1	TRBJ1-1	CASSTNRGGSEAFF	TGTGCCAGCAGCACAAACAGGGGCGGATCTGAAGCTTTCTTT
-	14	TRBV30	-	TRBJ1-6	CAWSGGLSNSPLHF	TGTGCCTGGAGCGGGGGGTTATCCAATTCACCCCTCCACTTT
-	13	TRBV19	TRBD2	TRBJ2-7	CASSTREGLEQYF	TGTGCCAGTAGTACACGGGAGGGGCTCGAGCAGTACTTC
-	14	TRBV28	TRBD2	TRBJ2-1	CASSGLAAYNEQFF	TGTGCCAGCAGCGGACTAGCGGCATACAATGAGCAGTTCTTC
-	17	TRBV19	TRBD1	TRBJ1-2	CASSAPETGGNFRGYTF	TGTGCCAGTAGCGCCCCTGAGACAGGGGGCAATTTTCGTGGCTACACCTTC
-	15	TRBV7-8	TRBD2	TRBJ2-1	CASSPGLAGFYEQFF	TGTGCCAGCAGCCCGGGACTAGCGGGATTCTATGAGCAGTTCTTC
-	16	TRBV27	TRBD2	TRBJ2-7	CASSWGTSGPSYEQYF	TGTGCCAGCAGTTGGGGGACTAGCGGGCCCTCCTACGAGCAGTACTTC
-	14	TRBV30	-	TRBJ2-7	CAWSVWGGPYEQYF	TGTGCCTGGAGCGTTTGGGGAGGACCCTACGAGCAGTACTTC
-	13	TRBV30	-	TRBJ1-5	CAWSGGDGQPQHF	TGTGCCTGGTCGGGGGGCGACGGTCAGCCCCAGCATTTT
-	13	TRBV7-9	-	TRBJ1-1	CASSQDSWIEAFF	TGTGCCAGCAGCCAGGACAGTTGGATTGAAGCTTTCTTT
-	16	TRBV11-3	-	TRBJ2-2	CASSLLRTPNTGELFF	TGTGCCAGCAGCTTATTACGGACACCGAACACCGGGGAGCTGTTTTTT